A single sample is the source of the 9 T cell receptor beta chains below, sequenced in a study of response to subunit inactivated influenza vaccine. TCRdb passed the RT-PCR reads through MiXCR, listing each CDR3 protein once. The sample consists of a few hundred thousand distinct CDR3 sequences, 20% to 25% of them appearing once. Sequences were derived from PBMCs from blood, sampled approximately 20 months after vaccination. The source is a man in his fifties or sixties who received an inactivated influenza vaccine.

V gene TRBV21-1 combines with J gene TRBJ2-1. TRBV21-1 is assigned pseudogene status. CDR3 length: 13 amino acids. The CDR3 DNA is TGTGCCAGCAGCAAAATCTCCGTCAATGAGCAGTTCTTC. Amino acid sequence: CASSKISVNEQFF.

This clonotype occurred a few times. J is TRBJ2-1 and V is TRBV4-3, with D maybe TRBD2 (5 bases). V was cut by 1 base and J by 8 bases, with 12 bases left in between. The germline V gene encodes CDR1 LGHNA and CDR2 YSLEER. The CDR3 length is 14 residues. Written as DNA, the CDR3 is TGCGCCAGCAGCCAAGTTACTAGTTGGGATGAGCAGTTCTTC. Its translation is CASSQVTSWDEQFF.

The V call is TRBV3-1, the J call TRBJ1-2; 7 bases line up with TRBD1. Germline assignment: CDR1 LGHDT and CDR2 YNNKEL (reference sequence). V was pared by 4 bases and J by 0 bases, with 5 bases of the junction left unmatched. The CDR3 is 15 amino acids. The CDR3 nucleotides are TGTGCCAGCAGCCCCAGGGACAGCGCTAACTATGGCTACACCTTC. This translates into CASSPRDSANYGYTF.

This clonotype was detected only a few times. V gene TRBV14 combines with J gene TRBJ1-1; D is perhaps TRBD1 (5 bases). V lost 1 base to trimming and J lost 1 base, with 13 bases between them. Per germline, CDR1 SGHDN and CDR2 FVKESK. The CDR3 is 16 amino acids. For the CDR3, the DNA is TGTGCCAGCAGCCAAGTTGGGTGGACATCGAACACTGAAGCTTTCTTT. As protein: CASSQVGWTSNTEAFF.

The rearrangement uses TRBV12-3 or TRBV12-4 and TRBJ2-3, with D unclear. The CDR3 loop spans 15 amino acids. Trimming left V 1 base short and J 1 base short, with 9 bases between. The CDR3 sequence is CASSLEVSGTDTQYF. Written as DNA, the CDR3 is TGTGCCAGCAGTTTAGAAGTCTCGGGCACAGATACGCAGTATTTT.

The V call is TRBV18, the J call TRBJ1-2, with D hard to call. With 3 bases removed from V and 2 bases from J, the gap between germline ends came to 10 bases. Germline CDR1 reads KGHSH; CDR2 reads LQKENI. This CDR3 contains 14 residues. The CDR3 sequence is CASSPRTENYGYTF. The CDR3, as DNA: TGTGCCAGCTCACCGAGGACTGAAAACTATGGCTACACCTTC.

This chain uses TRBV12-3 or TRBV12-4 with TRBJ2-3, with D possibly TRBD2 on 5 matching bases. Trimming left V 5 bases short and J 2 bases short, with 17 bases between. This CDR3 is 16 amino acids long. The CDR3 DNA reads as TGTGCCAGCAGTCCCGTCGGCAGCGGCATCACAGATACGCAGTATTTT. The encoded protein is CASSPVGSGITDTQYF.

The sample holds many counts of this clonotype. V is TRBV7-8 and J is TRBJ2-7; D not certain. V lost 3 bases, J lost 2 bases, and 11 bases lay in between. The CDR3 covers 14 residues. Germline loops: CDR1 SGHVS, CDR2 FQNEAQ. CDR3 sequence (DNA): TGTGCCAGCAGCTTCATAGGACGGGCCTACGAGCAGTACTTC. Amino acids: CASSFIGRAYEQYF.

This clonotype was seen a handful of times. The rearrangement links TRBV28 to TRBJ2-1; TRBD2 aligns across 12 bases. Looked up from germline, CDR1 is MDHEN and CDR2 is SYDVKM. Trimming removed 5 bases from V and 0 bases from J; junction bases left unmatched: 20. The CDR3 extends over 22 amino acids. As DNA, the CDR3 is TGTGCCAGCAGTGGATTCCGGATTCCGGGACTAGCGGGTGGGTCCTCCTACAATGAGCAGTTCTTC. Its protein is CASSGFRIPGLAGGSSYNEQFF.